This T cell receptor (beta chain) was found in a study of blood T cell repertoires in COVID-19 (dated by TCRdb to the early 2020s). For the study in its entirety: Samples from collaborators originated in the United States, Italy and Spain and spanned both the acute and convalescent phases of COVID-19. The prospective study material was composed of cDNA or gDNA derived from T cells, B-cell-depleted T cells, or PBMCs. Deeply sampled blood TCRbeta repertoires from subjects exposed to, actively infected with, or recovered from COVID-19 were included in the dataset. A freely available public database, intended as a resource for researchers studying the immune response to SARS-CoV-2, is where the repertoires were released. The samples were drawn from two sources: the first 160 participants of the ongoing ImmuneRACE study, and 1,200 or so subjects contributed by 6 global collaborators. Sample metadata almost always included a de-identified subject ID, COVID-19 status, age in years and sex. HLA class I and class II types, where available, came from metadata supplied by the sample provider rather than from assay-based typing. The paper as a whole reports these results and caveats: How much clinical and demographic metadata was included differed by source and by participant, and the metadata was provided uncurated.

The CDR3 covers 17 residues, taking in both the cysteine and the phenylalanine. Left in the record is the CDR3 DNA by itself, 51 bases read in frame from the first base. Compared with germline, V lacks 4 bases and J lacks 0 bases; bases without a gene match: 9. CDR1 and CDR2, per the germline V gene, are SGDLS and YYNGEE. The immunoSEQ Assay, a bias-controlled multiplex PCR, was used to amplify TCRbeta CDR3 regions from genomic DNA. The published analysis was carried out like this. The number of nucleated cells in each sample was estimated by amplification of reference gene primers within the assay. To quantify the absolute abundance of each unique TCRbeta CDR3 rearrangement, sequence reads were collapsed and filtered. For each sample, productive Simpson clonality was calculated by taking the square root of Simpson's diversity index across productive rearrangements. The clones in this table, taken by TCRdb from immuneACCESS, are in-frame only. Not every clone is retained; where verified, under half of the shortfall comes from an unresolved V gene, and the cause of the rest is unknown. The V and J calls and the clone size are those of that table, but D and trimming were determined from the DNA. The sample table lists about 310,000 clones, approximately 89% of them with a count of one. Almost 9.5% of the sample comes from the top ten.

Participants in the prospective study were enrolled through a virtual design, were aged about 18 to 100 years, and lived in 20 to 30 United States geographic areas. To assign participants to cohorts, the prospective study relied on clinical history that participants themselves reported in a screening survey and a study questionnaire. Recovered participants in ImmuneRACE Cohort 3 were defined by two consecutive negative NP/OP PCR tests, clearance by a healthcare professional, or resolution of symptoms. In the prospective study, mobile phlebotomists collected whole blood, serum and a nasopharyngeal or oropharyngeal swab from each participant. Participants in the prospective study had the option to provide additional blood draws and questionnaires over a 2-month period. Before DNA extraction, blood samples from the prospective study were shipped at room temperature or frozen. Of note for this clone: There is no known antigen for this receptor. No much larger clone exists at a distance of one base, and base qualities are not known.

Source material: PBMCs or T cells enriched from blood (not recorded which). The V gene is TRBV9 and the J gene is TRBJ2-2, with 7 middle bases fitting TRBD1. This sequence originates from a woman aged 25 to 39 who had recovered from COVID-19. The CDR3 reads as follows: CASSPYMTGTNTGELFF. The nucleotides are TGTGCCAGCAGCCCCTATATGACAGGGACGAACACCGGGGAGCTGTTTTTT.